This TCR beta chain was captured in a study of blood T cell repertoires in COVID-19. Overall study: PBMCs, B-cell-depleted T cells, or T cells were the source of the cDNA or gDNA that made up the material.

This clone showed up just a few times. Looked up from germline, CDR1 is LNHDA and CDR2 is SQIVND (reference sequence). V lost 5 bases to trimming and J lost 3 bases, with 14 bases between them. There are 14 residues in the CDR3. Authors' analysis steps: Amplifying reference gene primers gave estimates of nucleated cell counts. The protocol was immunoSEQ multiplex PCR, while the TCRdb copy is restricted to in-frame clones and leaves out a portion. V and J calls and clone size follow that table, whereas D and trimming were derived from the DNA. The sample has approximately 120,000 clones; approximately 82% are singletons.

The clonotype was recovered from a woman aged 55-70 years with acute or convalescent COVID-19. Sequenced material: peripheral blood. The genes are TRBV19 and TRBJ2-7; D not certain. The CDR3 region is CASSDLSMGYEQYF. In nucleotides, the CDR3 is TGTGCCAGTAGTGACTTAAGTATGGGCTACGAGCAGTACTTC.